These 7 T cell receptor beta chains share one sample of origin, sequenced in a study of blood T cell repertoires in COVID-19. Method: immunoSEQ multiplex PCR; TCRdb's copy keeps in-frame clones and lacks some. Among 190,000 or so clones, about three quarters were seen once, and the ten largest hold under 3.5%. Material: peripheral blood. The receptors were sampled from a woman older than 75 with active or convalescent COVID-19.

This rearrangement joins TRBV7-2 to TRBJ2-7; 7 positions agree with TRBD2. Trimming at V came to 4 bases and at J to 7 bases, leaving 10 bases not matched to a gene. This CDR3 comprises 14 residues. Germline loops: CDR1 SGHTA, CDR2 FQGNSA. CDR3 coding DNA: TGTGCCAGCAGCTCGGGCCGGACTAGTTTTGAGCAGTACTTC. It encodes CASSSGRTSFEQYF.

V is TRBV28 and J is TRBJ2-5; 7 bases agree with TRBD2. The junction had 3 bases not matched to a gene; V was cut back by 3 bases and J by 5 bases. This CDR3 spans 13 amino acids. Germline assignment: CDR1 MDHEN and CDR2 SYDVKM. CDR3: CASSFRAGETQYF. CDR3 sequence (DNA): TGTGCCAGCAGTTTCAGAGCGGGGGAGACCCAGTACTTC.

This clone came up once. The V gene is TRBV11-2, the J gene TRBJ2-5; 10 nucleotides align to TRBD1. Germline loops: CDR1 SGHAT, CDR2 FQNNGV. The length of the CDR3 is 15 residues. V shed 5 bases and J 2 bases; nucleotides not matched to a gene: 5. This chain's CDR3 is CASSRDRGTQETQYF. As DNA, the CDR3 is TGTGCCAGCAGCCGGGACAGGGGAACTCAAGAGACCCAGTACTTC.

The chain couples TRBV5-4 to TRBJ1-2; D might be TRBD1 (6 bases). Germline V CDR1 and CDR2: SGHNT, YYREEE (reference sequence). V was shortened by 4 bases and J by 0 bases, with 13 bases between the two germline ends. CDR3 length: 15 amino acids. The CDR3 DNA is TGTGCCAGCAGCCTACGACAGGTCCCTAACTATGGCTACACCTTC. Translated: CASSLRQVPNYGYTF.

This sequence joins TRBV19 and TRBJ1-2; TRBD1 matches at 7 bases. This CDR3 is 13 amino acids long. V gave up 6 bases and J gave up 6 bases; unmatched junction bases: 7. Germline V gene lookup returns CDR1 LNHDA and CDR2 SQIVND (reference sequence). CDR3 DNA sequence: TGTGCCAGTAGCCTCACAGGGGCTAATGGCTACACCTTC. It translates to CASSLTGANGYTF.

The CDR3 region has the DNA TGTGCCAGTAGTACCCGGCAGGGAGGTAGTCAGCCCCAGCATTTT. Its protein is CASSTRQGGSQPQHF. The V and J genes are TRBV19 and TRBJ1-5; D might be TRBD1 (5 bases). The CDR3 runs to 15 residues. The germline gives CDR1 LNHDA, CDR2 SQIVND (reference sequence). The V and J ends lost 4 bases and 6 bases respectively, with 16 bases between them.

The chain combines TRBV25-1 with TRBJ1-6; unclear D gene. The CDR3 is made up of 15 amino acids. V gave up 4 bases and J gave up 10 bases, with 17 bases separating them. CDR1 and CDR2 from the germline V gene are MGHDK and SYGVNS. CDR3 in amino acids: CASSALTGVRSPLHF. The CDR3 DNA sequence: TGTGCCAGCAGTGCACTGACCGGGGTACGATCACCCCTCCACTTT.